A single sample gave rise to the 14 T cell receptor beta chains below, sequenced in a study of spatial heterogeneity in lung cancer. The study, taken as a whole, reports: Expanded intratumoral alpha and beta TCR counts tracked tumor mutation counts.

These receptors' antigens are unknown. Described time point: sample taken at primary tumor resection. TCRdb reanalysed the 5' RACE reads using MiXCR and keeps one entry per CDR3 protein. The sample holds 10,000 to 12,000 distinct CDR3 sequences, approximately 12% seen once. Sequenced here: lung tumor tissue, sampled at surgery. All receptors derive from a female donor with early-stage non-small cell lung cancer.

At least ten counts were recorded for this clonotype. The DNA of the CDR3 is TGTGCCAGCAGCTCCGGCCCGATCTCCTTCTACGAGCAGTACTTC. The encoded protein is CASSSGPISFYEQYF. The rearrangement uses TRBV12-3 or TRBV12-4 and TRBJ2-7; D remains unclear. V lost 6 bases and J lost 3, with 18 bases in between. This CDR3 has 15 residues.

This clonotype rates as large (0.1 to 1%). This chain links TRBV7-2 with TRBJ2-7; D remains ambiguous. The V end was cut by 1 base, the J end by 0 bases, with 7 bases between. CDR1 is SGHTA and CDR2 is FQGNSA in the germline V gene. The CDR3 has 14 residues. The CDR3 DNA is TGTGCCAGCAGCTTAGGTCCGCACTCCTACGAGCAGTACTTC. Translation gives CASSLGPHSYEQYF.

This clonotype was recorded many times. J is TRBJ2-3 and V is TRBV4-3; TRBD1 matches 8 bases. The CDR3 covers 15 residues. Trimming removed 3 bases from V and 0 bases from J; junction bases left unmatched: 2. Looked up from germline, CDR1 is LGHNA and CDR2 is YSLEER. In DNA, the CDR3 is TGCGCCAGCAGCCAGGACAGGGAGAGCACAGATACGCAGTATTTT. It translates to CASSQDRESTDTQYF.

Sample share makes this clonotype medium-sized. The chain combines TRBV29-1 with TRBJ2-7; D gene unclear. V lost 7 bases and J lost 5, with 12 bases in between. The CDR3 runs to 11 residues. In germline, CDR1 is SQVTM, CDR2 ANQGSEA. In DNA form, the CDR3 reads TGCAGCGCAATCTCGATCCACGAGCAGTACTTC. This gives the protein CSAISIHEQYF.

The chain links TRBV7-9 to TRBJ2-5; possible D gene TRBD2, 5 bases. Trimming left V 3 bases short and J 0 bases short, with 8 bases between. Per the germline V gene, CDR1 is SEHNR and CDR2 is FQNEAQ (reference sequence). The CDR3 contains 14 residues. CDR3 sequence: CASSLEEYQETQYF. The CDR3 bases are TGTGCCAGCAGCTTGGAGGAGTACCAAGAGACCCAGTACTTC.

V and J are TRBV12-3 or TRBV12-4 and TRBJ2-5; D is possibly TRBD1 or TRBD2 (7 bases each). There are 14 residues in the CDR3. Trimming stripped 6 bases from V and 2 bases from J, with 13 bases between. The DNA for the CDR3 is TGTGCCAGCAGCCCCAGGGGGGGGCAAGAGACCCAGTACTTC. It codes for CASSPRGGQETQYF.

This chain joins TRBV6-1 and TRBJ2-5; TRBD2 is a possible D gene (5 bases). Trimming left V 7 bases short and J 2 bases short, with 17 bases between. Germline V gene lookup returns CDR1 MNHNS and CDR2 SASEGT. The CDR3 length is 15 residues. The CDR3 here is CASTRGRSQQETQYF. The DNA for the CDR3 is TGTGCCAGCACCCGCGGGCGGTCCCAACAAGAGACCCAGTACTTC.

This clonotype has ten or more counts. This clone may be a read error of a much larger clone one base away. The rearrangement uses TRBV4-2 and TRBJ1-3, with a tentative D call TRBD1 (5 bases). The CDR3 spans 13 residues. Germline V gives CDR1 LGHNA, CDR2 YNFKEQ. The DNA of the CDR3 is TGTGCCAGCAGCCAAGATCAGGGAAACAGCATATATTTT. Its protein is CASSQDQGNSIYF.

As regards this clonotype: A read error may explain this, as a much larger clone is one base away. V is TRBV20-1 and J is TRBJ1-4; 12 positions agree with TRBD1. Germline V gene sequence: CDR1 DFQATT, CDR2 SNEGSKA (reference sequence). The ends lost 2 bases at V and 10 bases at J; junction bases unmatched: 8. There are 15 residues in the CDR3. The CDR3 DNA sequence: TGCAGTGCTAGACCGGGACAGGGGGCGCAGAGAAAACTGTTTTTT. Translated: CSARPGQGAQRKLFF.

The chain couples TRBV20-1 to TRBJ2-1; D gene ambiguous. The CDR3 totals 15 residues. Germline lookup yields CDR1 DFQATT and CDR2 SNEGSKA (reference sequence). V dropped 8 bases and J dropped 0 bases, with 17 bases sitting between them. CDR3 residues: CSNTRGPSSYNEQFF. Here the CDR3 DNA reads TGCAGTAACACACGAGGTCCAAGCTCCTACAATGAGCAGTTCTTC.

This clonotype was recorded many times. J is TRBJ2-1 and V is TRBV19; 13 positions agree with TRBD2. Germline CDR1 LNHDA, CDR2 SQIVND (reference sequence). The CDR3 is 16 amino acids. J was trimmed by 8 bases and V by 4 bases; bases with no gene match: 8. In nucleotides, the CDR3 is TGTGCCAGTAGTAAACTAGCGGGGGGGCAGAGGCATGAGCAGTTCTTC. As protein: CASSKLAGGQRHEQFF.

This clonotype was observed many times. The genes are TRBV20-1 and TRBJ1-5; tentatively, D is TRBD1 (5 bases). The ends were cut back, 4 bases at V and 3 bases at J, with 10 bases in the middle. From germline, CDR1 is DFQATT and CDR2 SNEGSKA (reference sequence). This CDR3 comprises 13 residues. The CDR3 coding sequence is TGCAGTGCTATCCGGGACCCCAATCAGCCCCAGCATTTT. Encoded protein: CSAIRDPNQPQHF.

This clonotype occurred many times. This chain uses TRBV6-5 with TRBJ1-3; 7 bases agree with TRBD1. The length of the CDR3 is 15 residues. The trim removed 4 bases at V and 4 bases at J, leaving 7 bases unmatched. Germline V gene sequence: CDR1 MNHEY, CDR2 SVGAGI. The CDR3 loop reads CASSLEGAGGNTIYF. The CDR3 DNA sequence: TGTGCCAGCAGTTTGGAGGGGGCGGGAGGAAACACCATATATTTT.

J is TRBJ1-2 and V is TRBV28; D gene unclear. Germline V lookup: CDR1 MDHEN, CDR2 SYDVKM. The CDR3 length is 15 residues. The ends were cut back, 3 bases at V and 4 bases at J, with 15 bases in the middle. As DNA, the CDR3 is TGTGCCAGCAGTTTTGGCCCGACACGGACCTATGGCTACACCTTC. This sequence encodes CASSFGPTRTYGYTF.